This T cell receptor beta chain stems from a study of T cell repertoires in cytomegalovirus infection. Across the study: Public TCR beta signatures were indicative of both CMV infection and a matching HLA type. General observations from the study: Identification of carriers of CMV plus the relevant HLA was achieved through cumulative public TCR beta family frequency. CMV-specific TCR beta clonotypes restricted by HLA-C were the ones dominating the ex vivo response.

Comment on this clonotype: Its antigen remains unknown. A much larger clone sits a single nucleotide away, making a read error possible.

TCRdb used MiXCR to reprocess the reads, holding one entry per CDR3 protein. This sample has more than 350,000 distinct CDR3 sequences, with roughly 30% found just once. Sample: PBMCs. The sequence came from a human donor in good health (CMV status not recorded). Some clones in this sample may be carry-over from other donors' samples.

The CDR3, as DNA: TGTGCCAGCAGCCGGGGACTAGCGGAGGGACTTGCCACCGGGGAGCTGTTTTTT. Encoded protein: CASSRGLAEGLATGELFF. This chain connects TRBV7-2 to TRBJ2-2; 11 positions match TRBD2. V lost 5 bases to trimming and J lost 4 bases; unmatched junction nucleotides: 12. Germline V gene lookup returns CDR1 SGHTA and CDR2 FQGNSA. The CDR3 has 18 amino acids.